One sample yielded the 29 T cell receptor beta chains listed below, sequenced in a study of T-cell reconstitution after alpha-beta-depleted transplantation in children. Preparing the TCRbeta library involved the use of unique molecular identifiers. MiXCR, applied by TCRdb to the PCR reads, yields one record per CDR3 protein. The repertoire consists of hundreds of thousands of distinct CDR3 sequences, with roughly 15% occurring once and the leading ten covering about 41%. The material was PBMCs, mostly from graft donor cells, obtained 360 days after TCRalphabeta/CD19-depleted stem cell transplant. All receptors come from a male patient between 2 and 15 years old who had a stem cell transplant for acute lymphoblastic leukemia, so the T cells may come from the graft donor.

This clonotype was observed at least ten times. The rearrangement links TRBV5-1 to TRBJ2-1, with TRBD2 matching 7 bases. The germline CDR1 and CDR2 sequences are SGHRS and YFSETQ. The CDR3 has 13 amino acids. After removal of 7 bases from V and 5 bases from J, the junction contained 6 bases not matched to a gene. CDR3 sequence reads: CASGILADNEQFF. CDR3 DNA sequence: TGCGCCAGCGGTATTCTAGCGGACAATGAGCAGTTCTTC. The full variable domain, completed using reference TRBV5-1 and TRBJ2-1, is KAGVTQTPRYLIKTRGQQVTLSCSPISGHRSVSWYQQTPGQGLQFLFEYFSETQRNKGNFPGRFSGRQFSNSRSEMNVSTLELGDSALYLCASGILADNEQFFGPGTRLTVL.

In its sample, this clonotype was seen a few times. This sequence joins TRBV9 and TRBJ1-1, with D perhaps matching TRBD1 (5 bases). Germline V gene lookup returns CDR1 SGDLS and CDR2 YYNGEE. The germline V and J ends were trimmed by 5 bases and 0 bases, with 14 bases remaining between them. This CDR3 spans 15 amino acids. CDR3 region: CASSAGARMNTEAFF. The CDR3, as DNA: TGTGCCAGCAGTGCCGGGGCCCGCATGAACACTGAAGCTTTCTTT.

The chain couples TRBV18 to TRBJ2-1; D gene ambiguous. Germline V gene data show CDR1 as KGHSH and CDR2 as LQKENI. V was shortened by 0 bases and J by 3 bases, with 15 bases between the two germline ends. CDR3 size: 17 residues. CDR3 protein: CASSPPGNPFHYNEQFF. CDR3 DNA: TGTGCCAGCTCACCACCGGGGAACCCATTTCACTACAATGAGCAGTTCTTC.

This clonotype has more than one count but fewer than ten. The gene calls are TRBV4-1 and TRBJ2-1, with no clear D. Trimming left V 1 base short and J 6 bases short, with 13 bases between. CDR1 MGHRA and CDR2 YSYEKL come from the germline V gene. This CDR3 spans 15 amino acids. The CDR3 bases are TGCGCCAGCAGCCAAGTCGAAGGACCCTCCAATGAGCAGTTCTTC. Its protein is CASSQVEGPSNEQFF.

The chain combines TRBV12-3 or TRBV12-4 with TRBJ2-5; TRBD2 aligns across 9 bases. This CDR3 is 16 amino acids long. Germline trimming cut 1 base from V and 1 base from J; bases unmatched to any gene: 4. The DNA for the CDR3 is TGTGCCAGCAGTTTAGGGTCGACTAGCGGCCAAGAGACCCAGTACTTC. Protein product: CASSLGSTSGQETQYF.

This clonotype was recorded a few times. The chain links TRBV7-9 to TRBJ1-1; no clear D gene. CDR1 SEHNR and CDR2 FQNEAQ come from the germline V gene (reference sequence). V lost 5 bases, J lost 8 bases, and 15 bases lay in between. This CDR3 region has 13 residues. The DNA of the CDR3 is TGTGCCAGCAGCGCGATGGACTTCCCCGAAGCTTTCTTT. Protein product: CASSAMDFPEAFF. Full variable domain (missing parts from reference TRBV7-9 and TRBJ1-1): DTGVSQNPRHKITKRGQNVTFRCDPISEHNRLYWYRQTLGQGPEFLTYFQNEAQLEKSRLLSDRFSAERPKGSFSTLEIQRTEQGDSAMYLCASSAMDFPEAFFGQGTRLTVV.

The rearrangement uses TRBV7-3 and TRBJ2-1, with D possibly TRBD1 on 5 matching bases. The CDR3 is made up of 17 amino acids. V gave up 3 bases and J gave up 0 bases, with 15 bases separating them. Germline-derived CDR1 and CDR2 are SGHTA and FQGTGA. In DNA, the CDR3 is TGTGCCAGCAGCTTGGGGCCCTCCTATAGCTCCTACAATGAGCAGTTCTTC. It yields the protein CASSLGPSYSSYNEQFF.

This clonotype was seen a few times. CDR3 amino acids: CASSYSGLWVDTGELFF. As DNA, the CDR3 is TGTGCCAGCAGTTACTCAGGCCTCTGGGTAGACACCGGGGAGCTGTTTTTT. The chain couples TRBV6-5 to TRBJ2-2; D is undetermined. The V end was cut by 0 bases, the J end by 3 bases, with 14 bases between. The length of the CDR3 is 17 residues. Germline CDR1 is MNHEY and CDR2 is SVGAGI.

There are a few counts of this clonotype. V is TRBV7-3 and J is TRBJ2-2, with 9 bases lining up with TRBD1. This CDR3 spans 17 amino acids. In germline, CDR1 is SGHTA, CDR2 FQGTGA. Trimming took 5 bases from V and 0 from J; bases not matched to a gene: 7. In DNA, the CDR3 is TGTGCCAGCAGCGAGGCCGGGACAGGGCCGAACACCGGGGAGCTGTTTTTT. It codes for CASSEAGTGPNTGELFF.

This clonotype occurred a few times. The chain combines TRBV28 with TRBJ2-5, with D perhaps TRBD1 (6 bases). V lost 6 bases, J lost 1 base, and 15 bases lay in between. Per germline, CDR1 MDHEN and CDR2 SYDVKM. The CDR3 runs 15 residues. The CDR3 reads CASRSPTGSQETQYF. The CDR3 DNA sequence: TGTGCCAGCAGATCGCCGACAGGCAGCCAAGAGACCCAGTACTTC.

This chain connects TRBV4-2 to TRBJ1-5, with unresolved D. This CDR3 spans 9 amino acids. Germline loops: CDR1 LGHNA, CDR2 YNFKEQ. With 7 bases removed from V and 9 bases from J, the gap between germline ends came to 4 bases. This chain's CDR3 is CASILPQHF. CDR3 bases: TGTGCCAGCATTCTGCCCCAGCATTTT.

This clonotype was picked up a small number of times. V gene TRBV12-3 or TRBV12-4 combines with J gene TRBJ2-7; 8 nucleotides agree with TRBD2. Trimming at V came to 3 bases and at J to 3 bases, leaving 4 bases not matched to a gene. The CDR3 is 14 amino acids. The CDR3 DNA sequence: TGTGCCAGCAGTTTCGGCGGGGGGAACTACGAGCAGTACTTC. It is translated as CASSFGGGNYEQYF.

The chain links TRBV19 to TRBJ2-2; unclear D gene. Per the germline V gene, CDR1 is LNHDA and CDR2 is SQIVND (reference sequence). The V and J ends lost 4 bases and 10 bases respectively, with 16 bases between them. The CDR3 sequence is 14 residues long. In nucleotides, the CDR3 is TGTGCCAGTAGTAGGCTTAGGGTAACGCCGGAGCTGTTTTTT. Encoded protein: CASSRLRVTPELFF.

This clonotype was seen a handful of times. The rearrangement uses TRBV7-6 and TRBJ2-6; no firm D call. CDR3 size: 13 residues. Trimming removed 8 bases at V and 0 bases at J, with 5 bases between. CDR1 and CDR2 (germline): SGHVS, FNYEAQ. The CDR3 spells CASGDSGANVLTF. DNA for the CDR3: TGTGCCAGCGGTGACTCTGGGGCCAACGTCCTGACTTTC.

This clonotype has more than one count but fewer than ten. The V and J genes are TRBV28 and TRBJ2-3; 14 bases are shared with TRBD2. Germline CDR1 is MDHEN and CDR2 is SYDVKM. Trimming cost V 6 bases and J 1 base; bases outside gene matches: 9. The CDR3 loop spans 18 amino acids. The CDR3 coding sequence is TGTGCCAGCAGCCCCGGACTAGCGGGAGGTCCGGGCACAGATACGCAGTATTTT. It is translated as CASSPGLAGGPGTDTQYF.

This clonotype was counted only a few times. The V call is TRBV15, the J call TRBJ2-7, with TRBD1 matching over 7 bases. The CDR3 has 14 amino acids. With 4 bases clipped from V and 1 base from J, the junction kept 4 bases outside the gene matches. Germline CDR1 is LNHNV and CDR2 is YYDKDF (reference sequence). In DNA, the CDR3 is TGTGCCACCAGCACCCCAGGGGGATCCTACGAGCAGTACTTC. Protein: CATSTPGGSYEQYF.

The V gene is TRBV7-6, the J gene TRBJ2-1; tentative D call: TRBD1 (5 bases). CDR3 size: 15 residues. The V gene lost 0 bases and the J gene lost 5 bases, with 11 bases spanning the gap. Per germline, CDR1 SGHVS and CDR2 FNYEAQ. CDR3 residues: CASSLAGPGNNEQFF. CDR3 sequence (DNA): TGTGCCAGCAGCTTAGCAGGCCCAGGGAACAATGAGCAGTTCTTC.

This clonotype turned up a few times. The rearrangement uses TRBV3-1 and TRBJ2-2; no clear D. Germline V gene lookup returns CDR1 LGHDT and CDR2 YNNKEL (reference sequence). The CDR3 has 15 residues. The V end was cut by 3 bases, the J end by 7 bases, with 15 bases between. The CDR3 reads CASSHRVFDVGELFF. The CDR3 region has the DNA TGTGCCAGCAGCCATCGGGTGTTTGACGTCGGGGAGCTGTTTTTT.

The CDR3 sequence: CASSSIADPTSEQYF. The CDR3 coding sequence is TGTGCCAGCAGTTCAATAGCCGACCCTACTAGCGAGCAGTACTTC. The V call is TRBV28, the J call TRBJ2-7; a possible D gene is TRBD2 (5 bases). The CDR3 length is 15 residues. The germline CDR1 and CDR2 sequences are MDHEN and SYDVKM. The germline V and J ends were trimmed by 4 bases and 6 bases, with 19 bases remaining between them. The full variable domain, completed using reference TRBV28 and TRBJ2-7, is DVKVTQSSRYLVKRTGEKVFLECVQDMDHENMFWYRQDPGLGLRLIYFSYDVKMKEKGDIPEGYSVSREKKERFSLILESASTNQTSMYLCASSSIADPTSEQYFGPGTRLTVT.

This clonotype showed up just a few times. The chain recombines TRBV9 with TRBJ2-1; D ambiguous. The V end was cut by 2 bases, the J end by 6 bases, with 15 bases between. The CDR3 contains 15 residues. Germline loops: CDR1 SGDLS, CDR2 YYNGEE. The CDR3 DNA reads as TGTGCCAGCAGCGTTGAATCATTTTGGGGCAATGAGCAGTTCTTC. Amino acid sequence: CASSVESFWGNEQFF.

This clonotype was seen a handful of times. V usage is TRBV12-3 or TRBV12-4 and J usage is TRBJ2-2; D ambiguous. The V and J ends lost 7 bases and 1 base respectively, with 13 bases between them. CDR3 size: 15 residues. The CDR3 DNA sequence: TGTGCCAGCAATACAGCCATTCGGAACACCGGGGAGCTGTTTTTT. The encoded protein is CASNTAIRNTGELFF.

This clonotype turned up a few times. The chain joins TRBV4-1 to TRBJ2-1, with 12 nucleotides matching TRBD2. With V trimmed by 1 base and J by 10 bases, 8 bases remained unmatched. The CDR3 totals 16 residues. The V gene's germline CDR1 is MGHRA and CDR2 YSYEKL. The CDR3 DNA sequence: TGCGCCAGCAGCCAAGTTGTGACTAGCGGGAGTGGGGAGCAGTTCTTC. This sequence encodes CASSQVVTSGSGEQFF.

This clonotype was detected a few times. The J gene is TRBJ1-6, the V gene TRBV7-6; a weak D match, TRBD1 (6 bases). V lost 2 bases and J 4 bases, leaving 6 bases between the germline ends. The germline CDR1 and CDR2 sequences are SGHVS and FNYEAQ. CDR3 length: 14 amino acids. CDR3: CASSLTGYNSPLHF. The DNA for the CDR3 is TGTGCCAGCAGCTTAACAGGGTATAATTCACCCCTCCACTTT.

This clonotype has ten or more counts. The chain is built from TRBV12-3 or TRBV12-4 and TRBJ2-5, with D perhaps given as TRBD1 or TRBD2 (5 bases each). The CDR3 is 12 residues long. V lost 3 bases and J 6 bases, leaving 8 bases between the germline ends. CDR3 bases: TGTGCCAGCAGTTTTGGGGGACAGACCCAGTACTTC. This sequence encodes CASSFGGQTQYF.

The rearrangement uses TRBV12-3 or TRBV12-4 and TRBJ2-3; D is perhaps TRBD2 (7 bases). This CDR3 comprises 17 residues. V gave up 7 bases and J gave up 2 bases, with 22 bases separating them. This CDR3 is CASTLRRGLAVTDTQYF. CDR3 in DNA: TGTGCCAGCACCCTTCGGCGGGGGCTAGCAGTCACAGATACGCAGTATTTT.

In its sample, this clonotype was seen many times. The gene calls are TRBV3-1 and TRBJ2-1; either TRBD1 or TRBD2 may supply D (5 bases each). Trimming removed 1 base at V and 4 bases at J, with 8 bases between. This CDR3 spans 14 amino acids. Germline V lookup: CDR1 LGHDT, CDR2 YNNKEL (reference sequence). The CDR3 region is CASSQGGRYNEQFF. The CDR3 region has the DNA TGTGCCAGCAGCCAAGGGGGACGTTACAATGAGCAGTTCTTC.

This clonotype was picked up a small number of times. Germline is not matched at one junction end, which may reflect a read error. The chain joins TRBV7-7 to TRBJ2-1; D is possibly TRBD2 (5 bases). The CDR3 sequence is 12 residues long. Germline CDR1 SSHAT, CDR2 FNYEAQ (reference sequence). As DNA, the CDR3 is TGTGCTAGCAGCCCGATGGGGAGTGAGCAGTTCTTC. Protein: CASSPMGSEQFF.

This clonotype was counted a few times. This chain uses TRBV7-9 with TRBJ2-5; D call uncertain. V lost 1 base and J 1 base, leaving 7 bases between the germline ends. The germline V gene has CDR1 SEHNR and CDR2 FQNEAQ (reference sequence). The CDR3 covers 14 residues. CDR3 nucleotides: TGTGCCAGCAGCTTAGTCCCCAGCCAAGAGACCCAGTACTTC. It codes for CASSLVPSQETQYF. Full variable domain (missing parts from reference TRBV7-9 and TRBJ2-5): DTGVSQNPRHKITKRGQNVTFRCDPISEHNRLYWYRQTLGQGPEFLTYFQNEAQLEKSRLLSDRFSAERPKGSFSTLEIQRTEQGDSAMYLCASSLVPSQETQYFGPGTRLLVL.

The DNA for the CDR3 is TGTGCCAGCAGCTTATTTCACAGGGATGAGCAGTTCTTC. Translated, it gives CASSLFHRDEQFF. The rearrangement links TRBV5-8 to TRBJ2-1; D perhaps matches TRBD1 (6 bases). Deletions cut 2 bases from V and 8 bases from J, with 11 bases between. The CDR3 consists of 13 residues. Germline loops: CDR1 SGHTS, CDR2 YDEGEE.